These 6 T cell receptor beta chains originate from one sample sequenced in a study of CD8+ T cells in alopecia areata. Extracted RNA was reverse transcribed into cDNA, the sequencing template. Data came from immunoSEQ multiplex PCR; TCRdb stores just in-frame clones and leaves some out. The data show over 150,000 clones, with around 63% seen just once and more than 1.5% held by the top ten. Sequencing used CD4+ T cells sorted from blood, obtained at week 0. The receptors derive from a human donor with alopecia areata.

The rearrangement uses TRBV7-3 and TRBJ1-6; 8 nucleotides match TRBD1. Trimming removed 4 bases from V and 5 bases from J; junction bases left unmatched: 4. Germline V CDR1 and CDR2: SGHTA, FQGTGA. CDR3 length equals 15 residues. In DNA, the CDR3 is TGTGCCAGCAGCTCCCAGACAGGGGATAATTCACCCCTCCACTTT. This encodes CASSSQTGDNSPLHF.

Relative to its sample, this clone is medium-sized (0.01 to 0.1%). As DNA, the CDR3 is TGTGCCAGCAGGTACACAACAGATCAGCCCCAGCATTTT. It yields the protein CASRYTTDQPQHF. The chain carries TRBV2 and TRBJ1-5; D is undetermined. CDR3 length: 13 amino acids. V dropped 6 bases and J dropped 5 bases, with 11 bases sitting between them. Germline values: CDR1 SNHLY, CDR2 FYNNEI.

The V and J genes are TRBV7-9 and TRBJ1-1; D gene ambiguous. V lost 5 bases and J lost 6, with 10 bases in between. This CDR3 is 12 amino acids long. CDR1 and CDR2 from the germline V gene are SEHNR and FQNEAQ (reference sequence). CDR3 coding DNA: TGTGCCAGCAGCCCCACAGCGCCTGAAGCTTTCTTT. It translates to CASSPTAPEAFF.

The J gene is TRBJ1-6, the V gene TRBV7-9; D is uncertain. V was cut by 4 bases and J by 8 bases, with 6 bases left in between. The CDR3 is 12 residues long. The germline CDR1 and CDR2 sequences are SEHNR and FQNEAQ (reference sequence). The CDR3 DNA follows: TGTGCCAGCAGCTCCGCGGATTCACCCCTCCACTTT. Its translation: CASSSADSPLHF.

V is TRBV30 and J is TRBJ1-6, with a possible D match to TRBD1 (6 bases). Deletions cut 1 base from V and 8 bases from J, with 15 bases between. The CDR3 contains 15 residues. Germline-derived CDR1 and CDR2 are GTSNPN and SVGIG (reference sequence). In DNA form, the CDR3 reads TGTGCCTGGAGTGCCCGGGCAGGGGAGGATTCACCCCTCCACTTT. Protein: CAWSARAGEDSPLHF.

The chain has TRBV10-3 and TRBJ1-1, with 8 bases fitting TRBD1. CDR1 is ENHRY, CDR2 SYGVKD, per germline. The trim removed 6 bases at V and 11 bases at J, leaving 5 bases unmatched. The CDR3 is made up of 11 amino acids. The CDR3 region is CAISEDRAAFF. The CDR3 coding sequence is TGTGCCATCAGCGAGGACAGGGCGGCTTTCTTT.